This entry lists 29 T cell receptor beta chains sequenced from one sample in a study of OX40 agonist ivuxolimab in advanced cancers. Data came from immunoSEQ multiplex PCR; TCRdb stores just in-frame clones and leaves some out. This table holds approximately 6,000 clones, more than 75% found once. The sample here was CD4+ or CD8+ T cells sorted from blood, taken in a trial of the OX40 agonist ivuxolimab. The source of these receptors is an adult with an advanced solid tumor such as melanoma, head and neck, liver or kidney cancer.

The chain uses TRBV10-3 and TRBJ2-7; the D gene is possibly TRBD2 (5 bases). This CDR3 contains 14 residues. V was shortened by 5 bases and J by 2 bases, with 13 bases between the two germline ends. Germline lookup yields CDR1 ENHRY and CDR2 SYGVKD. The DNA for the CDR3 is TGTGCCATCAGTCCGGACTGGATGACCTACGAGCAGTACTTC. Translated: CAISPDWMTYEQYF.

J is TRBJ2-1 and V is TRBV9; the D is unclear. Germline-derived CDR1 and CDR2 are SGDLS and YYNGEE. V was clipped by 1 base and J by 1 base, with 9 bases between them. The CDR3 length is 15 residues. The CDR3 DNA reads as TGTGCCAGCAGCGTAACAACCCAGTCCTACAATGAGCAGTTCTTC. Its translation: CASSVTTQSYNEQFF.

The sample holds a few counts of this clone. The gene calls are TRBV27 and TRBJ1-1; D is undetermined. CDR1 MNHEY and CDR2 SMNVEV come from the germline V gene (reference sequence). The CDR3 is 13 amino acids. V was trimmed by 1 base and J by 1 base, leaving 4 bases between them. CDR3 in amino acids: CASSLYGNTEAFF. CDR3 nucleotide sequence: TGTGCCAGCAGTTTATACGGGAACACTGAAGCTTTCTTT.

The chain recombines TRBV6-5 with TRBJ2-7; D is possibly TRBD2 (6 bases). CDR1 and CDR2 from the germline V gene are MNHEY and SVGAGI. Trimming cost V 5 bases and J 4 bases, with 9 bases left between them. This CDR3 spans 12 amino acids. CDR3 in DNA: TGTGCCAGCAGTCCTGGGGGGTACGAGCAGTACTTC. Translated, it gives CASSPGGYEQYF.

The rearrangement joins TRBV7-3 to TRBJ2-1; D uncertain. Trimming took off 5 bases at V and 1 base at J, with 9 bases between the two ends. The germline gives CDR1 SGHTA, CDR2 FQGTGA. The CDR3 is 14 residues long. CDR3: CASSPGFSYNEQFF. The CDR3 DNA is TGTGCCAGCAGCCCAGGATTTTCCTACAATGAGCAGTTCTTC.

The chain links TRBV7-9 to TRBJ2-7; TRBD1 is a possible D gene (6 bases). Trimming took off 5 bases at V and 3 bases at J, with 14 bases between the two ends. The CDR3 extends over 14 amino acids. CDR1 SEHNR and CDR2 FQNEAQ come from the germline V gene (reference sequence). The CDR3 nucleotides are TGTGCCAGCAGCCTATCAGGGGCAAGCTACGAGCAGTACTTC. This translates into CASSLSGASYEQYF.

The chain carries TRBV4-1 and TRBJ1-3; 7 bases are a match to TRBD1. Per germline, CDR1 MGHRA and CDR2 YSYEKL. This CDR3 region has 15 residues. The V gene end was trimmed by 2 bases and the J gene end by 0 bases; junction bases not matched to a gene: 1. CDR3 in amino acids: CASSQRDSSGNTIYF. In nucleotides, the CDR3 is TGCGCCAGCAGCCAACGGGACAGCTCTGGAAACACCATATATTTT.

The gene calls are TRBV7-9 and TRBJ2-1; 7 bases are shared with TRBD1. Germline lookup yields CDR1 SEHNR and CDR2 FQNEAQ (reference sequence). There are 14 residues in the CDR3. Trimming removed 2 bases from V and 6 bases from J; junction bases left unmatched: 4. The CDR3 region has the DNA TGTGCCAGCAGCTTAACAGGGGAAAGCAATGAGCAGTTCTTC. This encodes CASSLTGESNEQFF.

The chain is built from TRBV27 and TRBJ2-1; 7 bases agree with TRBD2. Trimming at V came to 6 bases and at J to 7 bases, leaving 3 bases not matched to a gene. Germline CDR1 is MNHEY and CDR2 is SMNVEV (reference sequence). This CDR3 spans 12 amino acids. Here the CDR3 DNA reads TGTGCCAGCAGCCAGGGAGGGAATGAGCAGTTCTTC. This gives the protein CASSQGGNEQFF.

This clone was recorded once. V usage is TRBV5-4 and J usage is TRBJ2-2; TRBD2 matches at 12 bases. Germline values: CDR1 SGHNT, CDR2 YYREEE (reference sequence). The CDR3 has 16 residues. V shed 4 bases, J shed 5 bases, and the junction held 6 bases outside the gene matches. Here the CDR3 DNA reads TGTGCCAGCAGCGATACTAGCGGGGGGTCGACCGGGGAGCTGTTTTTT. This sequence encodes CASSDTSGGSTGELFF.

The gene calls are TRBV6-6 and TRBJ1-1; no clear D gene. This CDR3 region has 15 residues. V was pared by 1 base and J by 6 bases, with 15 bases between. Per germline, CDR1 MNHNY and CDR2 SVGAGI (reference sequence). DNA for the CDR3: TGTGCCAGCAGTTACTACGGCGGGAAGGAGGCTGAAGCTTTCTTT. Translating gives CASSYYGGKEAEAFF.

The chain employs TRBV11-2 and TRBJ2-7, with D perhaps being TRBD1 or TRBD2 (5 bases each). The germline V gene encodes CDR1 SGHAT and CDR2 FQNNGV. The germline V and J ends were trimmed by 5 bases and 0 bases, with 11 bases remaining between them. The CDR3 has 14 residues. As DNA, the CDR3 is TGTGCCAGCAGCATCCCCGGGGCCTCCTACGAGCAGTACTTC. Translated, it gives CASSIPGASYEQYF.

The chain recombines TRBV29-1 with TRBJ1-3, with D tentatively TRBD1 (6 bases). Germline V gene lookup returns CDR1 SQVTM and CDR2 ANQGSEA. Trimming left V 6 bases short and J 3 bases short, with 15 bases between. The CDR3 length is 14 residues. The CDR3 loop reads CSVEQGTDGNTIYF. The CDR3 coding sequence is TGCAGCGTGGAACAGGGTACTGATGGAAACACCATATATTTT. Drawing the rest from reference TRBV29-1 and TRBJ1-3, the complete variable domain is SAVISQKPSRDICQRGTSLTIQCQVDSQVTMMFWYRQQPGQSLTLIATANQGSEATYESGFVIDKFPISRPNLTFSTLTVSNMSPEDSSIYLCSVEQGTDGNTIYFGEGSWLTVV.

This clone has more than one count but fewer than ten. This chain links TRBV27 with TRBJ2-7; D ambiguous. Germline CDR1 and CDR2: MNHEY and SMNVEV (reference sequence). The CDR3 runs 12 residues. V lost 2 bases and J lost 6, with 8 bases in between. CDR3 bases: TGTGCCAGCAGTTTAGTATATGGCGAGCAGTACTTC. Protein: CASSLVYGEQYF.

The chain employs TRBV28 and TRBJ2-2; the D is unclear. There are 16 residues in the CDR3. V lost 3 bases to trimming and J lost 1 base, with 12 bases between them. Germline-derived CDR1 and CDR2 are MDHEN and SYDVKM. DNA for the CDR3: TGTGCCAGCAGTTTTCCGGCGGATAGGAACACCGGGGAGCTGTTTTTT. Amino acids: CASSFPADRNTGELFF.

This clone was seen once. The V gene is TRBV25-1, the J gene TRBJ1-2; D remains unclear. CDR3 length equals 13 residues. In germline, CDR1 is MGHDK, CDR2 SYGVNS. Trimming removed 2 bases from V and 6 bases from J, with 10 bases in between. The CDR3 is CASSEGWGDGYTF. The CDR3 DNA reads TGTGCCAGCAGTGAAGGGTGGGGAGATGGCTACACCTTC.

The chain combines TRBV21-1 with TRBJ1-5; the D segment call TRBD1 is taken from the table without a DNA check. TRBV21-1 is a listed pseudogene. The CDR3 has 14 residues. CDR3 DNA sequence: TGTGCCAGCAGCTCGCAGGGCCCCAATCAGCCCCAGCATTTT. This encodes CASSSQGPNQPQHF.

By proportion, this clone is medium-sized. The chain recombines TRBV7-6 with TRBJ2-1; 8 bases fit TRBD2. V gave up 5 bases and J gave up 8 bases; unmatched junction bases: 11. Germline-derived CDR1 and CDR2 are SGHVS and FNYEAQ. This CDR3 is built from 15 residues. CDR3 protein: CASSMTSGGLDEQFF. For the CDR3, the DNA is TGTGCCAGCAGCATGACCTCGGGGGGGTTGGATGAGCAGTTCTTC. Variable domain in full (rest from reference TRBV7-6 and TRBJ2-1): GAGVSQSPRYKVTKRGQDVALRCDPISGHVSLYWYRQALGQGPEFLTYFNYEAQQDKSGLPNDRFSAERPEGSISTLTIQRTEQRDSAMYRCASSMTSGGLDEQFFGPGTRLTVL.

A few counts support this clone. The chain recombines TRBV19 with TRBJ1-1; the D is unclear. Trimming removed 2 bases from V and 4 bases from J, with 11 bases in between. The germline CDR1 and CDR2 sequences are LNHDA and SQIVND (reference sequence). CDR3 length equals 14 residues. The CDR3 DNA reads TGTGCCAGTAGTATATCCCCCGGGCTCACTGAAGCTTTCTTT. Translation: CASSISPGLTEAFF.

The chain joins TRBV4-3 to TRBJ2-7; D gene unclear. CDR3 length: 12 amino acids. In germline, CDR1 is LGHNA, CDR2 YSLEER. The V end was cut by 2 bases, the J end by 6 bases, with 8 bases between. In nucleotides, the CDR3 is TGCGCCAGCAGCCAATTTGGGGTCGAGCAGTACTTC. It is translated as CASSQFGVEQYF.

V gene TRBV28 combines with J gene TRBJ2-5; TRBD2 agrees at 9 bases. The CDR3 loop spans 15 amino acids. Germline CDR1 and CDR2: MDHEN and SYDVKM. V was clipped by 3 bases and J by 5 bases; unmatched bases: 7. CDR3 region: CASSFIAGAEETQYF. As DNA, the CDR3 is TGTGCCAGCAGTTTTATAGCGGGGGCCGAGGAGACCCAGTACTTC.

A single count supports this clone. This sequence joins TRBV27 and TRBJ2-2; 7 positions agree with TRBD2. V shed 7 bases, J shed 4 bases, and the junction held 12 bases outside the gene matches. The CDR3 is made up of 16 amino acids. CDR1 MNHEY and CDR2 SMNVEV come from the germline V gene (reference sequence). CDR3 nucleotides: TGTGCCAGCACCTCGCCCGCCCGGGAGGTCACCGGGGAGCTGTTTTTT. Its translation: CASTSPAREVTGELFF.

This chain connects TRBV2 to TRBJ2-7; TRBD2 matches at 7 bases. CDR1 SNHLY and CDR2 FYNNEI come from the germline V gene. CDR3 length: 15 amino acids. V shed 6 bases and J 2 bases; nucleotides not matched to a gene: 10. CDR3 loop: CASRTSPTSPYEQYF. Written as DNA, the CDR3 is TGTGCCAGCAGGACTAGCCCCACCTCTCCCTACGAGCAGTACTTC.

The chain is built from TRBV7-9 and TRBJ2-5; a possible D gene is TRBD1 (5 bases). The CDR3 is 15 amino acids. Looked up from germline, CDR1 is SEHNR and CDR2 is FQNEAQ (reference sequence). V gave up 4 bases and J gave up 5 bases, with 17 bases separating them. Here the CDR3 DNA reads TGTGCCAGCAGCTCCTGGGCAGGGCGAAACGAGACCCAGTACTTC. Translating it yields CASSSWAGRNETQYF.

With regard to this clone: Since the CDR3 does not end with the conserved phenylalanine or tryptophan, this likely comes from a read error. The DNA is left out, because the CDR3 cannot be placed on it with certainty; the CDR3 is given as TCRdb lists it. The chain combines TRBV9 with TRBJ1-2. Counting both end residues, the CDR3 totals 9 amino acids. CDR1 is SGDLS, CDR2 YYNGEE, per germline. CDR3 sequence reads: CASSVAGGG.

The gene calls are TRBV7-9 and TRBJ2-1; TRBD2 matches at 7 bases. The CDR3 is 15 amino acids. CDR1 is SEHNR, CDR2 FQNEAQ, per germline (reference sequence). V shed 2 bases, J shed 9 bases, and the junction held 10 bases outside the gene matches. CDR3 residues: CASSLIPRLAGEQFF. CDR3 DNA sequence: TGTGCCAGCAGCTTAATTCCCCGACTAGCCGGTGAGCAGTTCTTC.

The rearrangement joins TRBV11-1 to TRBJ1-2, with D possibly TRBD1 on 5 matching bases. The germline CDR1 and CDR2 sequences are SGHAT and FQDESV (reference sequence). Trimming left V 0 bases short and J 4 bases short, with 9 bases between. The CDR3 has 14 amino acids. This chain's CDR3 is CASSLAGTAYGYTF. The CDR3 DNA sequence: TGTGCCAGCAGCTTAGCCGGGACGGCCTATGGCTACACCTTC.

The chain recombines TRBV27 with TRBJ1-2; 11 positions match TRBD1. Germline values: CDR1 MNHEY, CDR2 SMNVEV (reference sequence). The CDR3 length is 16 residues. V gave up 3 bases and J gave up 8 bases; unmatched junction bases: 11. CDR3 DNA sequence: TGTGCCAGCAGTTTTTACCCTGGACAGGGGGCGCAGGGCTACACCTTC. This sequence encodes CASSFYPGQGAQGYTF.

CDR3 loop: CASSALAGGRGEQYF. The CDR3 DNA reads as TGCGCCAGCAGCGCACTAGCGGGGGGGCGGGGCGAGCAGTACTTC. The chain links TRBV4-1 to TRBJ2-5; TRBD2 agrees at 13 bases. With the DNA end fitting TRBJ2-7 better, the J assignment may be wrong. Germline assignment: CDR1 MGHRA and CDR2 YSYEKL. There are 15 residues in the CDR3.